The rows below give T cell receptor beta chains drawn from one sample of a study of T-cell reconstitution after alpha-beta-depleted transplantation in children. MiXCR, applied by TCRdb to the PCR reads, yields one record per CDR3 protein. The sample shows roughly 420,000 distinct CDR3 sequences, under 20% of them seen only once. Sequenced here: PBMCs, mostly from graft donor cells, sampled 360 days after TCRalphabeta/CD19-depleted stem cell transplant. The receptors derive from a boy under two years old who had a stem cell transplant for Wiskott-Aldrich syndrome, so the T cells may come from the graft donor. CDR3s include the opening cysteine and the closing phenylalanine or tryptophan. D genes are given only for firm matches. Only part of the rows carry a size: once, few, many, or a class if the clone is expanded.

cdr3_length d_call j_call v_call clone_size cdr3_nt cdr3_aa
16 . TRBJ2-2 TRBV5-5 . TGTGCCAGCAGCTTGTCGTGGGCGATGAACACCGGGGAGCTGTTTTTT CASSLSWAMNTGELFF
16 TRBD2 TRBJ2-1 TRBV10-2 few TGCGCCAGCACCGTCACTAGCGGGAGGGCCTGGGATGAGCAGTTCTTC CASTVTSGRAWDEQFF
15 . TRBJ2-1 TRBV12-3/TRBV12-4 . TGTGCCAGCAGTTTTGAGGCCACTCTCTGGGGATGGCAGTTCTTC CASSFEATLWGWQFF
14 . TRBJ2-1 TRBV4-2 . TGTGCCAGCAGCCAAGTCCCGGACGGGAGTGAGCAGTTCTTC CASSQVPDGSEQFF
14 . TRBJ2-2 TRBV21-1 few TGTGCCAGCAGCAAAGGAAGTAAGCCCGGGGAGCTGTTTTTT CASSKGSKPGELFF
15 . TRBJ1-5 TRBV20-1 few TGCAGTGCTAGAGAGGGGGAATTGAGGGATCAGCCCCAGCATTTT CSAREGELRDQPQHF
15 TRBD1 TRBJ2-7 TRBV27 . TGTGCCAGCAGTACCCTCGGACAGGCTTCCTACGAGCAGTACTTC CASSTLGQASYEQYF
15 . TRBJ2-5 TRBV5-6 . TGTGCCAGCAGCTTGAAGGGGGGGCTTGTAGAGACCCAGTACTTC CASSLKGGLVETQYF
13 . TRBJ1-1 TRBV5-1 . TGCGCCAGCAGTGACAAAGTGAACACTGAAGCTTTCTTT CASSDKVNTEAFF
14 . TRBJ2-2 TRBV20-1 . TGCAGTGCTAGACTCCGGGCGAAGACCGGGGAGCTGTTTTTT CSARLRAKTGELFF
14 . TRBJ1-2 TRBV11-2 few TGTGCCAGCAGCCCCCTGCCAGGACGGGATGGCTACACCTTC CASSPLPGRDGYTF
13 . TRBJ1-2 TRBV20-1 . TGCAGTGCTTCAGCGGGTCTTGACTATGGCTACACCTTC CSASAGLDYGYTF
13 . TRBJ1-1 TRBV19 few TGTGCCAGTAGTACCGGACATATCACTGAAGCTTTCTTT CASSTGHITEAFF
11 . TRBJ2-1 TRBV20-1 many TGCAGTGCTACACTACTCAATGAGCAGTTCTTC CSATLLNEQFF